This TCR beta chain was profiled in a study of blood T cell repertoires in COVID-19. The overall study: Samples of COVID-19 (acute and convalescent) were obtained from the United States, Italy and Spain. Sources were T cells, B-cell-depleted T cells, or PBMCs; the material itself was cDNA or gDNA.

Trimming removed 0 bases from V and 3 bases from J, with 7 bases in between. The CDR3 consists of 14 residues. Germline values: CDR1 SGHRS, CDR2 YFSETQ. In the authors' workflow: Using reference gene primer amplification, nucleated cell counts were estimated. Profiling relied on immunoSEQ multiplex PCR, and the TCRdb table lists in-frame clones only, not all of them. V, J and clone size are taken as reported in that table, and D and trimming were inferred from the DNA itself. The sample contains 65,000 to 80,000 clones, around 86% of which appear only once. A note on this clone: This sample includes further DNA sequences coding for the same CDR3.

This sequence originates from a man under 40 with acute or convalescent COVID-19. Sequencing was done on a sample of peripheral blood. The genes are TRBV5-1 and TRBJ2-1, with a possible D match to TRBD1 (5 bases). This chain's CDR3 is CASSLGQGYNEQFF. The CDR3 region has the DNA TGCGCCAGCAGCTTGGGGCAGGGCTACAATGAGCAGTTCTTC.